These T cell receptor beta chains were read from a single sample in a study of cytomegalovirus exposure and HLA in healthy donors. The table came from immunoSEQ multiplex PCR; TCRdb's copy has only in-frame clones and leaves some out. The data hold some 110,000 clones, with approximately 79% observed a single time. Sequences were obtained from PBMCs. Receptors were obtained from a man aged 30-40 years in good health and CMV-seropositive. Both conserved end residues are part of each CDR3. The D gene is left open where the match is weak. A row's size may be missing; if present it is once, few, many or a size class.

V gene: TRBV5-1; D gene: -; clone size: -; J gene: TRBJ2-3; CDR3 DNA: TGCGCCAGCAGGGAGGGGAGCACAGATACGCAGTATTTT; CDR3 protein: CASREGSTDTQYF
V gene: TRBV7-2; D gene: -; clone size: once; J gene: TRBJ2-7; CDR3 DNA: TGTGCCAGCAGCTTTGGCTCCCACCCCTCCTACGAGCAGTACTTC; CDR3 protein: CASSFGSHPSYEQYF
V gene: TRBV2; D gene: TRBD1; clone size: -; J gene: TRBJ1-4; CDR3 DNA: TGTGCCAGCAGTGAAAGGGACAGGGGAGATGAAAAACTGTTTTTT; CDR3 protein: CASSERDRGDEKLFF
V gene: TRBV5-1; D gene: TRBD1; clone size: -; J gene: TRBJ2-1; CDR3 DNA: TGCGCCAGCAGCTTGGGGACAGGGAGCTCCTACAATGAGCAGTTCTTC; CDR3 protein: CASSLGTGSSYNEQFF
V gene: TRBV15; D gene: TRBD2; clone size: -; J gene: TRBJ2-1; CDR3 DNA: TGTGCCACCAGCAGCTCTAGCGGGGGGGACAATGAGCAGTTCTTC; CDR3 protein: CATSSSSGGDNEQFF
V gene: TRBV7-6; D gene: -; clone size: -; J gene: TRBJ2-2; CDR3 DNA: TGTGCCAGCAGCGCCCACCTGGAGGGGGGGCCGCGGACCGGGGAGCTGTTTTTT; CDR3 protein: CASSAHLEGGPRTGELFF
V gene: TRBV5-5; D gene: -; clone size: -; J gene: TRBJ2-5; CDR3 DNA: TGTGCCAGCAGCTTGGCGGGGGAGATAGAGACCCAGTACTTC; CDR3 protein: CASSLAGEIETQYF
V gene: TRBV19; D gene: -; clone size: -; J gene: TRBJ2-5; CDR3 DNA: TGTGCCAGTAGTCCCTGGCGGCGCCAAGAGACCCAGTACTTC; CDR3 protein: CASSPWRRQETQYF
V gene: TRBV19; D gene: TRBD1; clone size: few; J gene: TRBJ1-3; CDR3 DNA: TGTGCCAGTTTCGGACAGGGGGCATCTGGAAACACCATATATTTT; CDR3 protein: CASFGQGASGNTIYF
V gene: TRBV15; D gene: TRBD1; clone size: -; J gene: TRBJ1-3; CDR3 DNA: TGTGCCACCAGCAGGACAGGGTCTGGAAACACCATATATTTT; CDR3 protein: CATSRTGSGNTIYF